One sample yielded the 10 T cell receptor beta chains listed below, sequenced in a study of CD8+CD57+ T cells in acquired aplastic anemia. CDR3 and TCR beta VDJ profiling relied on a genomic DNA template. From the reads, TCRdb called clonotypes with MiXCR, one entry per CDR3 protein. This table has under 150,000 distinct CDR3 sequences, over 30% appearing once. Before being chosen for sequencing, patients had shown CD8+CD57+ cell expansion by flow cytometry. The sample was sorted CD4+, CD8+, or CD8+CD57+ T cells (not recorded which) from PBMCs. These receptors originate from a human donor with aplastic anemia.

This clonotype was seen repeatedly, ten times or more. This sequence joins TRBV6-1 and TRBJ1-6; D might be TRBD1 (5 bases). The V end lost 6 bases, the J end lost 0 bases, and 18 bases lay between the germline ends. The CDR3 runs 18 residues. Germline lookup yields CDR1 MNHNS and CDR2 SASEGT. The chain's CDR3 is CASSNTGGHSSYNSPLHF. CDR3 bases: TGTGCCAGCAGCAATACCGGAGGACATAGCTCCTATAATTCACCCCTCCACTTT.

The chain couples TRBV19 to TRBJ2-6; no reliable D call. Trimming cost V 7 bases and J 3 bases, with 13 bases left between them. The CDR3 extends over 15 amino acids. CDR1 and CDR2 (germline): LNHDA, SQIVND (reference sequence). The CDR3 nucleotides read TGTGCCAGTACTAAAGGGTTTTTTGGGGCCAACGTCCTGACTTTC. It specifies CASTKGFFGANVLTF.

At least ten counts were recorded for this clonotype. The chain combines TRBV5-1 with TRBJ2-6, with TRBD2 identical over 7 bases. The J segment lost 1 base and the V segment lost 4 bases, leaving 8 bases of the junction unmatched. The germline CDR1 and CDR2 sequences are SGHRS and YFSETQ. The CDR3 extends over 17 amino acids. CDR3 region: CASSSGTSWSGANVLTF. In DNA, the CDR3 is TGCGCCAGCAGCAGCGGGACCTCCTGGTCTGGGGCCAACGTCCTGACTTTC.

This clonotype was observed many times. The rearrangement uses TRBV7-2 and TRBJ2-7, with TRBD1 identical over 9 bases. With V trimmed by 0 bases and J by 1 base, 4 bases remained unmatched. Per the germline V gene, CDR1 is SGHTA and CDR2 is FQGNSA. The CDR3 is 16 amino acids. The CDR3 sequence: CASSLAPGTGSYEQYF. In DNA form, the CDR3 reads TGTGCCAGCAGCTTAGCGCCCGGGACAGGGTCCTACGAGCAGTACTTC.

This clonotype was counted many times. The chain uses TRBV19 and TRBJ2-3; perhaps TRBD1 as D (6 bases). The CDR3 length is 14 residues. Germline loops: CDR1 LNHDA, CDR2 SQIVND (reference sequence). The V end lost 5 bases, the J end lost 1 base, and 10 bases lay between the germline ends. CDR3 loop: CASSDAGGTDTQYF. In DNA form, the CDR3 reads TGTGCCAGTAGTGACGCAGGGGGCACAGATACGCAGTATTTT. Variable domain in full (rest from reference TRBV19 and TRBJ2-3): DGGITQSPKYLFRKEGQNVTLSCEQNLNHDAMYWYRQDPGQGLRLIYYSQIVNDFQKGDIAEGYSVSREKKESFPLTVTSAQKNPTAFYLCASSDAGGTDTQYFGPGTRLTVL.

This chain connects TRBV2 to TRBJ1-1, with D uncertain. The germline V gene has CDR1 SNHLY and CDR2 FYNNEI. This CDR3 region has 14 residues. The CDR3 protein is CVSSERQAPTEAFF. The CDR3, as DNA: TGTGTTAGCAGTGAGAGGCAGGCTCCCACTGAAGCTTTCTTT.

The CDR3 region has the DNA TGCGCCAGCAGCCAAGATAATTCAGGGACTAGCGGGCAAGAGACCCAGTACTTC. This sequence encodes CASSQDNSGTSGQETQYF. The chain employs TRBV4-1 and TRBJ2-5; 12 bases are shared with TRBD2. In germline, CDR1 is MGHRA, CDR2 YSYEKL. This CDR3 has 18 amino acids. The V segment lost 0 bases and the J segment 2 bases; nucleotides outside the gene matches: 7.

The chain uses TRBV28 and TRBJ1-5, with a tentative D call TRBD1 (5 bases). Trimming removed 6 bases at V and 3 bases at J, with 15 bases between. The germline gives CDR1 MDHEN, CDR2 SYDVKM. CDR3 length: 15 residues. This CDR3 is CASSTGGGFNQPQHF. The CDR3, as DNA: TGTGCCAGCAGCACAGGCGGGGGATTCAATCAGCCCCAGCATTTT.

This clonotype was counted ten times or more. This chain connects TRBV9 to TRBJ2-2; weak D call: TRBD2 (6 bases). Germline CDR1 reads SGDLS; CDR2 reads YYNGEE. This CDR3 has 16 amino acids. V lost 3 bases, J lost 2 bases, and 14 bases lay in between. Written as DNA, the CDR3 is TGTGCCAGCAGCGAAAGCGCCGGGGGAAACACCGGGGAGCTGTTTTTT. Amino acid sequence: CASSESAGGNTGELFF.

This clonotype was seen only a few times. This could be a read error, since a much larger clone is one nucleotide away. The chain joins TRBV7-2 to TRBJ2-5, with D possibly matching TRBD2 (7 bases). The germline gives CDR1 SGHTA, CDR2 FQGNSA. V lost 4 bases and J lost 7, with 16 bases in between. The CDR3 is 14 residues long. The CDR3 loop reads CASSSGGGRGTQYF. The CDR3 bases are TGTGCCAGCAGCTCAGGCGGGGGCCGAGGGACCCAGTACTTC.